These 32 T cell receptor beta chains originate from one sample sequenced in a study of T cells after posttransplantation cyclophosphamide. Libraries were prepared by immunoSEQ multiplex PCR; TCRdb keeps only in-frame clonotypes and omits some of them. The top ten clones hold approximately 3.1% of a sample with some 49,000 clones, about 90% of them seen once. Specimen: PBMCs. The origin of the receptors is a woman in her forties or fifties in good health and a related stem cell transplant donor.

The chain is built from TRBV15 and TRBJ1-2, with 8 bases that match TRBD1. The germline V gene encodes CDR1 LNHNV and CDR2 YYDKDF (reference sequence). J was trimmed by 4 bases and V by 1 base; bases with no gene match: 2. The CDR3 is made up of 14 amino acids. The CDR3 loop reads CATSRGQGTYGYTF. The CDR3 DNA follows: TGTGCCACCAGCAGAGGACAGGGGACCTATGGCTACACCTTC.

This sequence joins TRBV5-8 and TRBJ1-4; D not certain. This CDR3 has 14 residues. V lost 3 bases and J 6 bases, leaving 12 bases between the germline ends. CDR1 is SGHTS, CDR2 YDEGEE, per germline. This CDR3 is CASSSWGVDEKLFF. The CDR3 DNA sequence: TGTGCCAGCAGCTCGTGGGGAGTTGATGAAAAACTGTTTTTT.

The chain has TRBV11-2 and TRBJ2-7, with 12 nucleotides matching TRBD2. The CDR3 totals 14 residues. CDR1 SGHAT and CDR2 FQNNGV come from the germline V gene. Losses at the gene ends were 6 bases for V and 2 bases for J; bases not matched to a gene: 2. The CDR3, as DNA: TGTGCCAGCAGTTCTAGCGGGGGGGCCTACGAGCAGTACTTC. As protein: CASSSSGGAYEQYF.

This clone came up once. The chain carries TRBV6-4 and TRBJ2-2; 9 nucleotides agree with TRBD2. J lost 1 base, V lost 4 bases, and 10 bases had no gene match. Germline V gives CDR1 MRHNA, CDR2 SNTAGT. The CDR3 sequence is 18 residues long. DNA of the CDR3: TGTGCCAGCAGTGTCACCGAGGGAGCGGGAGGGAACACCGGGGAGCTGTTTTTT. It yields the protein CASSVTEGAGGNTGELFF.

V gene TRBV5-1 combines with J gene TRBJ2-3; 9 bases map to TRBD1. V trimming: 5 bases; J trimming: 3 bases; junction bases outside the gene matches: 7. Germline CDR1 is SGHRS and CDR2 is YFSETQ. CDR3 size: 15 residues. The CDR3 region is CASSRPGQGTDTQYF. The CDR3 DNA follows: TGCGCCAGCAGTAGACCGGGACAGGGAACAGATACGCAGTATTTT.

This clone was recorded once. The chain recombines TRBV9 with TRBJ2-5; D might be TRBD2 (6 bases). The ends were cut back, 0 bases at V and 5 bases at J, with 14 bases in the middle. Germline V gene lookup returns CDR1 SGDLS and CDR2 YYNGEE. This CDR3 is built from 15 residues. The chain's CDR3 is CASSVGVAGGETQYF. CDR3 nucleotide sequence: TGTGCCAGCAGCGTAGGCGTGGCTGGGGGGGAGACCCAGTACTTC.

The CDR3 sequence: CASSLDVRGGYGYTF. CDR3 DNA sequence: TGTGCCAGCAGCTTAGACGTCCGGGGAGGCTATGGCTACACCTTC. The chain links TRBV11-2 to TRBJ1-2; D is uncertain. CDR1 and CDR2 from the germline V gene are SGHAT and FQNNGV. There are 15 residues in the CDR3. V was shortened by 0 bases and J by 4 bases, with 12 bases between the two germline ends.

The chain recombines TRBV7-7 with TRBJ2-7, with D tentatively TRBD1 (6 bases). Germline V CDR1 and CDR2: SSHAT, FNYEAQ (reference sequence). CDR3 length equals 13 residues. Trimming stripped 1 base from V and 3 bases from J, with 7 bases between. The CDR3 bases are TGTGCCAGCAGCTTAGGACAGGACTACGAGCAGTACTTC. It is translated as CASSLGQDYEQYF.

The rearrangement links TRBV28 to TRBJ1-1, with D maybe TRBD1 (6 bases). The germline CDR1 and CDR2 sequences are MDHEN and SYDVKM. This CDR3 region has 14 residues. V lost 4 bases and J lost 4, with 13 bases in between. CDR3 residues: CASSSNRVRTEAFF. CDR3 in DNA: TGTGCCAGCAGTTCTAACAGGGTTCGCACTGAAGCTTTCTTT.

The chain is built from TRBV6-1 and TRBJ2-3; tentative D call: TRBD2 (6 bases). CDR1 is MNHNS, CDR2 SASEGT, per germline. The CDR3 runs to 14 residues. Trimming removed 6 bases from V and 6 bases from J, with 16 bases in between. CDR3 sequence reads: CASRPPGAFDTQYF. Here the CDR3 DNA reads TGTGCCAGCAGACCCCCGGGAGCGTTTGATACGCAGTATTTT.

A word on this clone: The same CDR3 is also encoded by other DNA sequences in this sample. The rearrangement uses TRBV10-3 and TRBJ2-7; D might be TRBD1 (6 bases). Germline V CDR1 and CDR2: ENHRY, SYGVKD. V lost 6 bases and J lost 6, with 9 bases in between. The CDR3 extends over 11 amino acids. The chain's CDR3 is CAIRTGSEQYF. The CDR3 nucleotides read TGTGCCATCAGGACAGGTTCCGAGCAGTACTTC.

The V and J genes are TRBV5-4 and TRBJ2-1; D remains unclear. This CDR3 region has 16 residues. Trimming took off 4 bases at V and 0 bases at J, with 14 bases between the two ends. Germline V lookup: CDR1 SGHNT, CDR2 YYREEE (reference sequence). The CDR3 loop is CASSPNSLISYNEQFF. The CDR3 DNA follows: TGTGCCAGCAGCCCTAACAGTTTAATCTCCTACAATGAGCAGTTCTTC.

The rearrangement links TRBV4-1 to TRBJ2-3; no clear D. There are 16 residues in the CDR3. V dropped 3 bases and J dropped 2 bases, with 15 bases sitting between them. Germline CDR1 MGHRA, CDR2 YSYEKL. CDR3 in DNA: TGCGCCAGCAGCCAGCTCGCGGTTGATTCCACAGATACGCAGTATTTT. It encodes CASSQLAVDSTDTQYF.

The gene calls are TRBV7-2 and TRBJ2-7, with D possibly TRBD1 on 6 matching bases. CDR1 and CDR2 from the germline V gene are SGHTA and FQGNSA. V was cut by 5 bases and J by 0 bases, with 8 bases left in between. The CDR3 runs 13 residues. The CDR3 is CASSEDSSYEQYF. Here the CDR3 DNA reads TGTGCCAGCAGCGAGGACAGCTCCTACGAGCAGTACTTC.

Only one count was recorded for this clone. The V gene is TRBV4-2, the J gene TRBJ1-6, with D hard to call. The germline V and J ends were trimmed by 4 bases and 7 bases, with 14 bases remaining between them. This CDR3 comprises 15 residues. Germline-derived CDR1 and CDR2 are LGHNA and YNFKEQ. CDR3 region: CASSRERETNSPLHF. The CDR3 nucleotides read TGTGCCAGCAGCCGAGAGAGGGAGACGAATTCACCCCTCCACTTT.

The gene calls are TRBV30 and TRBJ2-7; 8 bases agree with TRBD1. Germline-derived CDR1 and CDR2 are GTSNPN and SVGIG (reference sequence). The V gene end was trimmed by 2 bases and the J gene end by 2 bases; junction bases not matched to a gene: 8. The CDR3 is 15 amino acids. Written as DNA, the CDR3 is TGTGCCTGGAGTTTGCGGACAGGGATTGCCTACGAGCAGTACTTC. Its translation is CAWSLRTGIAYEQYF.

The chain uses TRBV10-1 and TRBJ1-1; a weak D match, TRBD1 (6 bases). CDR3 length: 13 residues. Trimming left V 1 base short and J 8 bases short, with 11 bases between. CDR1 and CDR2 from the germline V gene are WNHNN and SYGVQD (reference sequence). This chain's CDR3 is CASSEYRGGEAFF. In DNA, the CDR3 is TGCGCCAGCAGTGAGTACCGGGGGGGCGAAGCTTTCTTT.

This rearrangement joins TRBV29-1 to TRBJ2-3, with 9 bases identical to TRBD1. CDR1 SQVTM and CDR2 ANQGSEA come from the germline V gene. The CDR3 consists of 13 residues. The ends lost 4 bases at V and 3 bases at J; junction bases unmatched: 2. The CDR3 region has the DNA TGCAGCGTTGTACAGGGGGCAACAGATACGCAGTATTTT. As protein: CSVVQGATDTQYF.

Written as DNA, the CDR3 is TGTGCCAGCAGCTTGGAAGTAGGGGGCCCTAACACTGAAGCTTTCTTT. As protein: CASSLEVGGPNTEAFF. The gene calls are TRBV5-6 and TRBJ1-1, with 7 bases fitting TRBD1. This CDR3 comprises 16 residues. V was clipped by 0 bases and J by 2 bases; unmatched bases: 7. The germline gives CDR1 SGHDT, CDR2 YYEEEE. Based on the CDR3 plus reference TRBV5-6 and TRBJ1-1, the full variable domain is DAGVTQSPTHLIKTRGQQVTLRCSPKSGHDTVSWYQQALGQGPQFIFQYYEEEERQRGNFPDRFSGHQFPNYSSELNVNALLLGDSALYLCASSLEVGGPNTEAFFGQGTRLTVV.

This chain joins TRBV5-5 and TRBJ2-7; 7 bases match TRBD1. CDR1 and CDR2 (germline): SGHKS, YYEKEE (reference sequence). The CDR3 contains 14 residues. With V trimmed by 0 bases and J by 7 bases, 7 bases remained unmatched. The CDR3: CASSLDTGAWEQYF. In DNA form, the CDR3 reads TGTGCCAGCAGCTTGGATACAGGGGCTTGGGAGCAGTACTTC.

J is TRBJ1-1 and V is TRBV6-1, with 9 bases fitting TRBD1. There are 13 residues in the CDR3. V lost 5 bases, J lost 7 bases, and 5 bases stayed unmatched. The germline gives CDR1 MNHNS, CDR2 SASEGT. CDR3 amino acids: CASSPTGGVEAFF. The CDR3 DNA sequence: TGTGCCAGCAGTCCGACAGGGGGGGTTGAAGCTTTCTTT.

J is TRBJ2-5 and V is TRBV10-1; a possible D gene is TRBD2 (6 bases). The J call may be mistaken, given a closer DNA end match to TRBJ2-7. Germline loops: CDR1 WNHNN, CDR2 SYGVQD (reference sequence). CDR3 length equals 11 residues. This chain's CDR3 is CASSDSGEQYF. The DNA of the CDR3 is TGCGCCAGCAGTGATAGCGGCGAGCAGTACTTC.

Note on this clone: Different DNA sequences within this sample yield the same CDR3. The CDR3 here is CASSEAGFEAFF. The CDR3 nucleotides read TGTGCCAGCAGCGAGGCAGGGTTTGAAGCTTTCTTT. This chain connects TRBV6-1 to TRBJ1-1; D might be TRBD1 (5 bases). Germline CDR1 is MNHNS and CDR2 is SASEGT. The V end was cut by 6 bases, the J end by 7 bases, with 12 bases between. CDR3 length: 12 amino acids.

J is TRBJ2-7 and V is TRBV5-1; D is perhaps TRBD1 (6 bases). Germline CDR1 is SGHRS and CDR2 is YFSETQ. Trimming left V 0 bases short and J 1 base short, with 11 bases between. CDR3 size: 15 residues. The CDR3 spells CASSLGAGDSYEQYF. Here the CDR3 DNA reads TGCGCCAGCAGCTTGGGGGCAGGGGATTCCTACGAGCAGTACTTC.

This chain connects TRBV6-1 to TRBJ1-6; D perhaps matches TRBD1 (6 bases). This CDR3 is built from 14 residues. The ends were cut back, 3 bases at V and 5 bases at J, with 8 bases in the middle. CDR1 and CDR2 (germline): MNHNS, SASEGT. The CDR3 DNA follows: TGTGCCAGCAGTGACTCAGGGGATAATTCACCCCTCCACTTT. Its translation: CASSDSGDNSPLHF.

The rearrangement uses TRBV11-2 and TRBJ2-2; weak D call: TRBD1 (6 bases). V lost 5 bases, J lost 0 bases, and 13 bases lay in between. The CDR3 has 16 amino acids. CDR1 and CDR2 (germline): SGHAT, FQNNGV. The CDR3 DNA sequence: TGTGCCAGCAGCCCCGGGACACTCGCGAACACCGGGGAGCTGTTTTTT. Its protein is CASSPGTLANTGELFF. Looking up the rest from reference TRBV11-2 and TRBJ2-2 gives the full variable domain: EAGVAQSPRYKIIEKRQSVAFWCNPISGHATLYWYQQILGQGPKLLIQFQNNGVVDDSQLPKDRFSAERLKGVDSTLKIQPAKLEDSAVYLCASSPGTLANTGELFFGEGSRLTVL.

This clone came up a few times. Other nucleotide sequences in the sample specify the same CDR3. The chain carries TRBV10-1 and TRBJ1-1, with D uncertain. The CDR3 extends over 13 amino acids. Germline CDR1 WNHNN, CDR2 SYGVQD (reference sequence). Trimming took 6 bases from V and 5 from J, leaving 13 bases between them. The CDR3 is CASSRSVVTEAFF. The CDR3 DNA follows: TGCGCCAGCAGCAGATCCGTCGTTACTGAAGCTTTCTTT.

A single count supports this clone. Other nucleotide sequences in the sample specify the same CDR3. This chain connects TRBV4-1 to TRBJ1-1; perhaps TRBD1 as D (5 bases). CDR1 MGHRA and CDR2 YSYEKL come from the germline V gene. The CDR3 loop spans 13 amino acids. V lost 5 bases and J 3 bases, leaving 10 bases between the germline ends. The CDR3 bases are TGCGCCAGCAGCGGGCAGGGATACACTGAAGCTTTCTTT. It yields the protein CASSGQGYTEAFF.

Of note for this clone: In the same sample, other DNA sequences code for this CDR3. The chain recombines TRBV13 with TRBJ2-7, with a weak D call TRBD2 (6 bases). V lost 3 bases, J lost 3 bases, and 18 bases lay in between. Germline V gene data show CDR1 as PRHDT and CDR2 as FYEKMQ (reference sequence). This CDR3 has 16 residues. CDR3 region: CASSLGVGGVVYEQYF. Written as DNA, the CDR3 is TGTGCCAGCAGCTTGGGAGTCGGGGGTGTCGTCTACGAGCAGTACTTC.

This clone has only one observation. The V call is TRBV28, the J call TRBJ1-5; D is ambiguous. This CDR3 is built from 14 residues. The ends were cut back, 4 bases at V and 4 bases at J, with 11 bases in the middle. CDR1 and CDR2 (germline): MDHEN, SYDVKM. The CDR3 sequence: CASSSPRINQPQHF. The DNA for the CDR3 is TGTGCCAGCAGTTCCCCCAGAATTAATCAGCCCCAGCATTTT. Full variable domain (outside the CDR3, taken from reference TRBV28 and TRBJ1-5): DVKVTQSSRYLVKRTGEKVFLECVQDMDHENMFWYRQDPGLGLRLIYFSYDVKMKEKGDIPEGYSVSREKKERFSLILESASTNQTSMYLCASSSPRINQPQHFGDGTRLSIL.

V gene TRBV19 combines with J gene TRBJ2-1; D may be TRBD1 (5 bases). The CDR3 has 15 residues. The V end was cut by 3 bases, the J end by 4 bases, with 13 bases between. Germline V lookup: CDR1 LNHDA, CDR2 SQIVND (reference sequence). The CDR3 DNA follows: TGTGCCAGTAGTATCAATCAGGGCCATTACAATGAGCAGTTCTTC. It encodes CASSINQGHYNEQFF.

The rearrangement links TRBV7-3 to TRBJ2-1, with 7 bases that match TRBD2. The CDR3 is 18 amino acids. J was trimmed by 4 bases and V by 0 bases; bases with no gene match: 12. The germline V gene encodes CDR1 SGHTA and CDR2 FQGTGA. The CDR3 region has the DNA TGTGCCAGCAGCTTAACCCGTTCCCGGGACTACATTTACAATGAGCAGTTCTTC. It yields the protein CASSLTRSRDYIYNEQFF.